This TCR beta chain is drawn from a study of T cell clonality in common variable immunodeficiency. Libraries were prepared by immunoSEQ multiplex PCR; TCRdb keeps only in-frame clonotypes and omits some of them. The listing records around 16,000 clones. The CDR3 totals 17 residues. Germline V gene data show CDR1 as LGHNA and CDR2 as YNFKEQ. The V end was cut by 4 bases, the J end by 3 bases, with 21 bases between. To note about this clone: Its antigen remains unidentified. Read sequence stops 3 residues before the CDR3 end, and the germline J gene provides the missing end.

Study-level results: Compared with healthy controls, CVID subjects showed increased TCRbeta clonality, mostly in about a third. In common variable immunodeficiency, TCR beta chains reportedly carried fewer deletions and N-nucleotide insertions. Authors noted CVID clonality's cause needs subpopulation repertoire sequencing. Compared with controls, CVID subjects had fewer shared TCRbeta clones.

Sequencing input: peripheral blood mononuclear cells. The chain is built from TRBV4-2 and TRBJ2-5, with D possibly being TRBD2 (6 bases). This TCR came from a human donor with common variable immunodeficiency. CDR3 amino acids: CASSPDPRTAGKETQYF. The sequenced part of the CDR3 DNA is TGTGCCAGCAGCCCCGACCCTCGGACGGCGGGGAAAGAGACC.